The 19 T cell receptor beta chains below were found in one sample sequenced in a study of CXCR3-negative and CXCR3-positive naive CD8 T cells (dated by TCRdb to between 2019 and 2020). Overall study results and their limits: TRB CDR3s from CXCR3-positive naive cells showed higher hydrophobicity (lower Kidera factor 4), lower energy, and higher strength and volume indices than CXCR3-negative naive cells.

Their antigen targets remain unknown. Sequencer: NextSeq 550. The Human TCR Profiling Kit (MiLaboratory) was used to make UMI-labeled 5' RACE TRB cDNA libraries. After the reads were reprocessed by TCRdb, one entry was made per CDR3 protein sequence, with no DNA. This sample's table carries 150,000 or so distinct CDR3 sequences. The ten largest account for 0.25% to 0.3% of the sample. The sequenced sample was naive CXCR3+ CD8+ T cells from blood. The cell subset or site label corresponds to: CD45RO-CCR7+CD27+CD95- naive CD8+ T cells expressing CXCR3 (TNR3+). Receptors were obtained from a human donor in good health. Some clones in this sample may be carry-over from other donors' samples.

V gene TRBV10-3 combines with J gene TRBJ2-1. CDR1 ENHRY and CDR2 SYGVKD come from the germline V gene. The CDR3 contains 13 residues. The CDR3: CAIRGSSYNEQFF.

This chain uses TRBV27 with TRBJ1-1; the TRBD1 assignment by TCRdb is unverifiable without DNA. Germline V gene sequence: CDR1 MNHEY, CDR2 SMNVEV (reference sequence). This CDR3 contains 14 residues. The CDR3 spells CASSLSAGGAEAFF.

CDR3 amino acids: CASSLGLAGYYEQYF. The chain carries TRBV28 and TRBJ2-7; the D call from TCRdb, TRBD2, cannot be confirmed without DNA. CDR3 length: 15 residues. Germline V gene data show CDR1 as MDHEN and CDR2 as SYDVKM.

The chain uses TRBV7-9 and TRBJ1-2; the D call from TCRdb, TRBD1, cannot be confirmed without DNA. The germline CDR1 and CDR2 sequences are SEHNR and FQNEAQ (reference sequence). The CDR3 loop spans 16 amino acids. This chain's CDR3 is CASSSPPMDSVEGYTF. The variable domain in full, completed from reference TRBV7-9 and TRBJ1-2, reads DTGVSQNPRHKITKRGQNVTFRCDPISEHNRLYWYRQTLGQGPEFLTYFQNEAQLEKSRLLSDRFSAERPKGSFSTLEIQRTEQGDSAMYLCASSSPPMDSVEGYTFGSGTRLTVV.

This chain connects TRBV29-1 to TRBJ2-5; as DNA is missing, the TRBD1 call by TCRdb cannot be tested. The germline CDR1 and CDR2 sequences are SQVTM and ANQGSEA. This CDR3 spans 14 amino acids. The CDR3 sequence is CSVWDSRSGETQYF.

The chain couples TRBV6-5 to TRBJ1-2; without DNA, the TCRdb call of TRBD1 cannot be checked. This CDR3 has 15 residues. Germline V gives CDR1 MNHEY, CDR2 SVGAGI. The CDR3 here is CASRPRGWGNYGYTF.

CDR3 residues: CASSPVGSYEQYF. The chain joins TRBV7-9 to TRBJ2-7. Germline CDR1 is SEHNR and CDR2 is FQNEAQ (reference sequence). The CDR3 totals 13 residues. Looking up the rest from reference TRBV7-9 and TRBJ2-7 gives the full variable domain: DTGVSQNPRHKITKRGQNVTFRCDPISEHNRLYWYRQTLGQGPEFLTYFQNEAQLEKSRLLSDRFSAERPKGSFSTLEIQRTEQGDSAMYLCASSPVGSYEQYFGPGTRLTVT.

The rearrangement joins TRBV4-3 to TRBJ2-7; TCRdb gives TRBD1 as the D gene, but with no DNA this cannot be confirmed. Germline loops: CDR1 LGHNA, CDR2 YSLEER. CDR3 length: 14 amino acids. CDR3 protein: CASSQDRTGPEQYF.

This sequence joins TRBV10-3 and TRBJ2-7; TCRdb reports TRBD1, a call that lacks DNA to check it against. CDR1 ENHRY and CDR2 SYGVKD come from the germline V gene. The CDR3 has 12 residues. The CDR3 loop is CAISGGTVEQYF.

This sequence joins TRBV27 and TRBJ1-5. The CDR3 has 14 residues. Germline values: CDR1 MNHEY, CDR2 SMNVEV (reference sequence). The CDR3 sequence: CASSSLTGVQPQHF.

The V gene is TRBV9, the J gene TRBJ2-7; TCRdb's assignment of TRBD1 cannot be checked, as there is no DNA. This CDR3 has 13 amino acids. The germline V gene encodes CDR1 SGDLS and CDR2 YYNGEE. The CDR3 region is CASSALGGYEQYF. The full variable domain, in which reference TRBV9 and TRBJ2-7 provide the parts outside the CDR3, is DSGVTQTPKHLITATGQRVTLRCSPRSGDLSVYWYQQSLDQGLQFLIQYYNGEERAKGNILERFSAQQFPDLHSELNLSSLELGDSALYFCASSALGGYEQYFGPGTRLTVT.

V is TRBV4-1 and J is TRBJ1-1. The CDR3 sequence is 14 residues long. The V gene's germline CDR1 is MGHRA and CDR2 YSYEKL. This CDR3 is CASSQDIENTEAFF.

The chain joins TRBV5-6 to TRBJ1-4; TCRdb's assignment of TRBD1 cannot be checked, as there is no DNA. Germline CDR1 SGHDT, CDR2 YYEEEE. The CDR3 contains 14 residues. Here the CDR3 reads CASRQWGGNEKLFF.

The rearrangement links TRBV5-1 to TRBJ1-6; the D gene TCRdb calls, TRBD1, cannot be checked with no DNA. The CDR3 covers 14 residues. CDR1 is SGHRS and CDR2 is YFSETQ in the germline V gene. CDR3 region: CASSWLEPGGALHF. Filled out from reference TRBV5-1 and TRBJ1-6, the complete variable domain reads KAGVTQTPRYLIKTRGQQVTLSCSPISGHRSVSWYQQTPGQGLQFLFEYFSETQRNKGNFPGRFSGRQFSNSRSEMNVSTLELGDSALYLCASSWLEPGGALHFGNGTRLTVT.

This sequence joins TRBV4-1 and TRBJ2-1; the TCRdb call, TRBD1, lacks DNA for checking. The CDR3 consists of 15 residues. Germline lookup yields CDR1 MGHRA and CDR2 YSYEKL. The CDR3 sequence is CASSQMTGGNNEQFF.

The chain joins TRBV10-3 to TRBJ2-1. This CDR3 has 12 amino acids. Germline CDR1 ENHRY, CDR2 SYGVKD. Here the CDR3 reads CAISESNDEQFF.

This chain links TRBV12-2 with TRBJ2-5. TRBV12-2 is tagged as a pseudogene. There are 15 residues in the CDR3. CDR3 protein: CASRILLREPETQYF.

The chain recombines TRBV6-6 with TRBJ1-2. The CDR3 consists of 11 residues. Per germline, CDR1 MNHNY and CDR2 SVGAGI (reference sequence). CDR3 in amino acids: CASIWGGGYTF.

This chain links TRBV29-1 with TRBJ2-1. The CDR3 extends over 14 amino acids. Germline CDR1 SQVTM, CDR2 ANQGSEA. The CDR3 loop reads CSVGEQGFYNEQFF.